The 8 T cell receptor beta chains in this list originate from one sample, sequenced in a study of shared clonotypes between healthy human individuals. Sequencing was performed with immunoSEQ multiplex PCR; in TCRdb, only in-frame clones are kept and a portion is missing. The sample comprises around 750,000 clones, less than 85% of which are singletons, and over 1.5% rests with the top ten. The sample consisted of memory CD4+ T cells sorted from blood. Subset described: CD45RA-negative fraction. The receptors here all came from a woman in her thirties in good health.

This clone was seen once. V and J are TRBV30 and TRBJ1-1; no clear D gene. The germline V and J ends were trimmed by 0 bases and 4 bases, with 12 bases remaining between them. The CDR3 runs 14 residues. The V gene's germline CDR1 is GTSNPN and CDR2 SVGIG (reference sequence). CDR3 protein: CAWSVPGPGTEAFF. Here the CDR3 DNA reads TGTGCCTGGAGTGTTCCGGGCCCCGGCACTGAAGCTTTCTTT. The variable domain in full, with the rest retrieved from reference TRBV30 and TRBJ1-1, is SQTIHQWPATLVQPVGSPLSLECTVEGTSNPNLYWYRQAAGRGLQLLFYSVGIGQISSEVPQNLSASRPQDRQFILSSKKLLLSDSGFYLCAWSVPGPGTEAFFGQGTRLTVV.

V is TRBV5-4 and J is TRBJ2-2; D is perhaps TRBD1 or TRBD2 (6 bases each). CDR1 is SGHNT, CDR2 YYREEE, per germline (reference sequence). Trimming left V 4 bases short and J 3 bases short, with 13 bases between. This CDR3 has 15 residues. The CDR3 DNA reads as TGTGCCAGCAGCCTCCTTGGGGGGCACACCGGGGAGCTGTTTTTT. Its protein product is CASSLLGGHTGELFF. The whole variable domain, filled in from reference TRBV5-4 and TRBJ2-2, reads ETGVTQSPTHLIKTRGQQVTLRCSSQSGHNTVSWYQQALGQGPQFIFQYYREEENGRGNFPPRFSGLQFPNYSSELNVNALELDDSALYLCASSLLGGHTGELFFGEGSRLTVL.

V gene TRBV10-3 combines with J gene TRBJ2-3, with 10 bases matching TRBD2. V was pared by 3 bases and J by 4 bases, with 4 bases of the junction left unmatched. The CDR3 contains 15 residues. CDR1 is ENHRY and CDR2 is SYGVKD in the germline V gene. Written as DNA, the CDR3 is TGTGCCATCAGTGACGGGCTAGCGGGAGCAGATACGCAGTATTTT. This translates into CAISDGLAGADTQYF.

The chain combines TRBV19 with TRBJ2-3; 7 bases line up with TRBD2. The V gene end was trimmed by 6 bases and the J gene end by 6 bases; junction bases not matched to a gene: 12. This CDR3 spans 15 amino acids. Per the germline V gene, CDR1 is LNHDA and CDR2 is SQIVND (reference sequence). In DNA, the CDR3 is TGTGCCAGTAGCCCCGGGTGGGGGGGAGCGGATACGCAGTATTTT. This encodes CASSPGWGGADTQYF. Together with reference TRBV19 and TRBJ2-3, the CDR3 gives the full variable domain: DGGITQSPKYLFRKEGQNVTLSCEQNLNHDAMYWYRQDPGQGLRLIYYSQIVNDFQKGDIAEGYSVSREKKESFPLTVTSAQKNPTAFYLCASSPGWGGADTQYFGPGTRLTVL.

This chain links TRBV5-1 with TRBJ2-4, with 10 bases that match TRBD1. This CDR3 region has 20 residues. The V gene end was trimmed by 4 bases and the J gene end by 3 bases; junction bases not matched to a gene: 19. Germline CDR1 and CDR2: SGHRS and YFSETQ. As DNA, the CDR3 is TGCGCCAGCAGCCCCGGGACAGGGGCATGGGGGAGTATGGACAAAAACATTCAGTACTTC. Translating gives CASSPGTGAWGSMDKNIQYF.

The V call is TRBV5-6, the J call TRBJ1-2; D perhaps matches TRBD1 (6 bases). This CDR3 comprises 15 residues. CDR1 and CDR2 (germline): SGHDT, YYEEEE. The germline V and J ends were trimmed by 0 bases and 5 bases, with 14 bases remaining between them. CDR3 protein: CASSLVSGRGYGYTF. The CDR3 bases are TGTGCCAGCAGCTTGGTATCGGGCAGGGGTTATGGCTACACCTTC.

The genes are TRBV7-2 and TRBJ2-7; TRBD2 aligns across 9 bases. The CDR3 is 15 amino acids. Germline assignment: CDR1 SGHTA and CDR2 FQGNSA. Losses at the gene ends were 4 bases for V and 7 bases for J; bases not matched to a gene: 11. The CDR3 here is CASSSQTSGIGEQYF. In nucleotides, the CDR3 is TGTGCCAGCAGCTCCCAGACTAGCGGCATAGGAGAGCAGTACTTC.

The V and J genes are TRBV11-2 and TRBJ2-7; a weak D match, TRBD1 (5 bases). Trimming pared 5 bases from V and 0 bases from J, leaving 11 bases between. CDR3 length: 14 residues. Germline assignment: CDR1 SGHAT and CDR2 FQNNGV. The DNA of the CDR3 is TGTGCCAGCAGCGCAGACAGCTCCTCCTACGAGCAGTACTTC. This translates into CASSADSSSYEQYF.